This T cell receptor beta chain was captured in a study of blood T cells in healthy people across ages. The use of a sample-barcoded 5' primer and a J-beta primer mix characterized a second PCR of 7 to 11 cycles. In TCRdb, the 5' RACE reads were re-called with MiXCR into one record per CDR3 protein. Seen here are 730,000 or so distinct CDR3 sequences, roughly 45% observed once, and the top ten hold 20% to 25%. Caucasian individuals from Russia who were healthy and aged about 6 to 95 acted as donors. In regard to this clonotype: Its specificity is unknown.

Whole-study findings and limits: Comparison with aged donors showed that long-lived donors had more naive CD4+ cells and higher diversity.

The sequenced sample consisted of blood. The sequence was collected from a woman aged 55 to 70 in good health.

The CDR3 region is CASSEALHTKYGYTF. The CDR3 DNA follows: TGTGCCAGCAGTGAAGCGCTTCACACCAAGTATGGCTACACCTTC. V gene TRBV6-1 combines with J gene TRBJ1-2, with D unclear. Germline CDR1 MNHNS, CDR2 SASEGT. Trimming pared 0 bases from V and 5 bases from J, leaving 13 bases between. This CDR3 contains 15 residues.